The 30 T cell receptor beta chains in this list originate from one sample, sequenced in a study of shared clonotypes between healthy human individuals. Here immunoSEQ multiplex PCR was the method, and the copy in TCRdb shows in-frame clones only, minus some. The sample yields fewer than 600,000 clones, around 76% seen once. The sequenced material came from PBMCs. All receptors come from a woman aged 40-49 years in good health. Some clones in this sample may be carry-over from other donors' samples.

This clone was observed a few times. The chain combines TRBV6-5 with TRBJ2-7; 10 bases map to TRBD2. CDR1 is MNHEY and CDR2 is SVGAGI in the germline V gene. Germline trimming cut 2 bases from V and 4 bases from J; bases unmatched to any gene: 8. The CDR3 contains 16 residues. Here the CDR3 DNA reads TGTGCCAGCAGTTACCGCCCTAGCGGGAGCGAGTACGAGCAGTACTTC. Protein sequence: CASSYRPSGSEYEQYF.

The V and J genes are TRBV18 and TRBJ1-1; no firm D call. Germline V gives CDR1 KGHSH, CDR2 LQKENI. This CDR3 is built from 12 residues. V was shortened by 6 bases and J by 4 bases, with 9 bases between the two germline ends. In DNA form, the CDR3 reads TGTGCCAGCTCCTCGGAGGGCACTGAAGCTTTCTTT. Residues: CASSSEGTEAFF.

V is TRBV6-8 and J is TRBJ2-5; TRBD2 aligns across 10 bases. Germline CDR1 is MNHGY and CDR2 is SAAAGT. After removal of 2 bases from V and 4 bases from J, the junction contained 7 bases not matched to a gene. This CDR3 is 16 amino acids long. The CDR3 nucleotides read TGTGCCAGCAGTTACCCCAGCGGGAGGGCCGGAGAGACCCAGTACTTC. This sequence encodes CASSYPSGRAGETQYF.

The chain combines TRBV5-1 with TRBJ2-1, with no clear D. V was shortened by 6 bases and J by 2 bases, with 12 bases between the two germline ends. The CDR3 sequence is 14 residues long. Germline V gives CDR1 SGHRS, CDR2 YFSETQ. As DNA, the CDR3 is TGCGCCAGCACCCCCATGTCGCCCTACAATGAGCAGTTCTTC. Translation: CASTPMSPYNEQFF.

The chain combines TRBV30 with TRBJ1-2; TRBD1 is a possible D gene (6 bases). Germline V gene lookup returns CDR1 GTSNPN and CDR2 SVGIG (reference sequence). The CDR3 contains 12 residues. V lost 3 bases and J 4 bases, leaving 9 bases between the germline ends. The CDR3 region is CAWSGDIYGYTF. CDR3 in DNA: TGTGCCTGGAGCGGGGACATCTATGGCTACACCTTC.

On this clone: Germline and junction disagree at one end, which may indicate a read error. The V gene is TRBV7-6, the J gene TRBJ1-3; 8 bases are shared with TRBD1. The CDR3 runs 18 residues. Germline CDR1 is SGHVS and CDR2 is FNYEAQ. CDR3 sequence: CTSSSYRDRLSSGNTIYF. The CDR3 DNA is TGTACCAGCAGCTCATACCGGGACAGGCTGTCCTCTGGAAACACCATATATTTT. Full variable domain (rest looked up from reference TRBV7-6 and TRBJ1-3): GAGVSQSPRYKVTKRGQDVALRCDPISGHVSLYWYRQALGQGPEFLTYFNYEAQQDKSGLPNDRFSAERPEGSISTLTIQRTEQRDSAMYRCTSSSYRDRLSSGNTIYFGEGSWLTVV.

This clone was counted many times. The gene calls are TRBV9 and TRBJ1-1; D uncertain. Trimming left V 3 bases short and J 4 bases short, with 16 bases between. Looked up from germline, CDR1 is SGDLS and CDR2 is YYNGEE. The CDR3 spans 15 residues. CDR3 protein: CASSARSGVSTEAFF. Here the CDR3 DNA reads TGTGCCAGCAGCGCCCGCTCTGGGGTTTCCACTGAAGCTTTCTTT.

This chain connects TRBV7-3 to TRBJ2-5; 7 bases are shared with TRBD2. With V trimmed by 2 bases and J by 5 bases, 8 bases remained unmatched. The CDR3 loop spans 15 amino acids. Germline lookup yields CDR1 SGHTA and CDR2 FQGTGA. CDR3 loop: CASSLGWEGPETQYF. CDR3 nucleotides: TGTGCCAGCAGCTTAGGGTGGGAGGGCCCGGAGACCCAGTACTTC. Drawing the rest from reference TRBV7-3 and TRBJ2-5, the complete variable domain is GAGVSQTPSNKVTEKGKYVELRCDPISGHTALYWYRQSLGQGPEFLIYFQGTGAADDSGLPNDRFFAVRPEGSVSTLKIQRTERGDSAVYLCASSLGWEGPETQYFGPGTRLLVL.

A remark on this clone: A far larger clone is a single base away, which makes a read error likely. This sample also contains other DNA sequences that code for the same CDR3. The chain joins TRBV29-1 to TRBJ2-7, with 10 bases matching TRBD2. The CDR3 has 16 residues. Germline CDR1 SQVTM, CDR2 ANQGSEA. J lost 5 bases, V lost 1 base, and 11 bases had no gene match. DNA of the CDR3: TGCAGCGTTGAAGGGCTAGCGGGAGCGGACCCAGACGAGCAGTACTTC. Translating gives CSVEGLAGADPDEQYF.

This clone was recorded many times. The gene calls are TRBV5-6 and TRBJ2-2; 7 positions agree with TRBD1. Per germline, CDR1 SGHDT and CDR2 YYEEEE. The V and J ends lost 2 bases and 5 bases, in that order; junction bases with no gene match: 6. This CDR3 is built from 15 residues. CDR3 in DNA: TGTGCCAGCAGCTTCCGGGACAGACAGACCGGGGAGCTGTTTTTT. Translated: CASSFRDRQTGELFF.

This clone was counted a single time. V usage is TRBV5-8 and J usage is TRBJ2-7; no definite D call. Trimming removed 1 base from V and 1 base from J, with 9 bases in between. CDR3 length: 14 residues. Germline CDR1 SGHTS, CDR2 YDEGEE. CDR3 sequence (DNA): TGTGCCAGCAGCTTGCCAAGGAAGTCCTACGAGCAGTACTTC. The encoded protein is CASSLPRKSYEQYF.

The chain couples TRBV27 to TRBJ1-1; D not certain. The CDR3 totals 14 residues. Germline V gives CDR1 MNHEY, CDR2 SMNVEV (reference sequence). Trimming pared 1 base from V and 1 base from J, leaving 7 bases between. CDR3 DNA sequence: TGTGCCAGCAGTTTATATCGTAGGAACACTGAAGCTTTCTTT. Translation: CASSLYRRNTEAFF.

The chain carries TRBV5-1 and TRBJ2-2; the D is unclear. The CDR3 is made up of 16 amino acids. V was trimmed by 3 bases and J by 1 base, leaving 13 bases between them. The V gene's germline CDR1 is SGHRS and CDR2 YFSETQ. The CDR3 loop reads CASSSTTLVNTGELFF. The CDR3 DNA follows: TGCGCCAGCAGCTCGACAACTCTAGTGAACACCGGGGAGCTGTTTTTT.

The CDR3 sequence: CSVDSGRAWNEQFF. CDR3 DNA sequence: TGCAGCGTCGATAGCGGGAGGGCCTGGAATGAGCAGTTCTTC. The chain is built from TRBV29-1 and TRBJ2-1; 11 bases line up with TRBD2. The CDR3 covers 14 residues. Germline trimming cut 6 bases from V and 7 bases from J; bases unmatched to any gene: 8. The germline V gene has CDR1 SQVTM and CDR2 ANQGSEA.

This clone was observed once. The chain employs TRBV18 and TRBJ2-7, with D perhaps matching TRBD2 (5 bases). V gave up 3 bases and J gave up 4 bases, with 13 bases separating them. Germline lookup yields CDR1 KGHSH and CDR2 LQKENI. This CDR3 comprises 14 residues. The CDR3: CASSPSTRGYEQYF. As DNA, the CDR3 is TGTGCCAGCTCACCTTCAACCCGGGGTTACGAGCAGTACTTC.

About this clone: This likely came from a read error, as a far larger clone is one base away. This sample includes further DNA sequences coding for the same CDR3. This chain links TRBV30 with TRBJ2-5; a weak D match, TRBD1 (5 bases). Germline values: CDR1 GTSNPN, CDR2 SVGIG (reference sequence). The germline V and J ends were trimmed by 2 bases and 0 bases, with 10 bases remaining between them. CDR3 size: 14 residues. CDR3 in amino acids: CAWSRQIYQETQYF. Written as DNA, the CDR3 is TGTGCCTGGAGTCGACAGATCTACCAAGAGACCCAGTACTTC.

This chain connects TRBV7-3 to TRBJ2-3, with D unresolved. Germline values: CDR1 SGHTA, CDR2 FQGTGA. This CDR3 is 12 amino acids long. Between the trimmed V and J ends, which lost 4 bases and 6 bases, there was a span of 8 bases. CDR3 coding DNA: TGTGCCAGCAGCTCCCATCACGATACGCAGTATTTT. Its protein product is CASSSHHDTQYF.

The chain uses TRBV7-2 and TRBJ2-7; D is unresolved. Trimming took 0 bases from V and 0 from J, leaving 9 bases between them. Germline values: CDR1 SGHTA, CDR2 FQGNSA. This CDR3 is built from 15 residues. The CDR3 spells CASSLAATSSYEQYF. The CDR3 DNA reads as TGTGCCAGCAGCTTAGCGGCTACAAGCTCCTACGAGCAGTACTTC.

The J gene is TRBJ2-7, the V gene TRBV21-1; the table's D call, TRBD2, was not checked against the DNA. TRBV21-1 is classified as a pseudogene. The CDR3 is 14 residues long. As DNA, the CDR3 is TGTGCCAGCACCCCGGAGGAGGGCTCCTACGAGCAGTACTTC. Translating it yields CASTPEEGSYEQYF.

This clone has just one count. The rearrangement links TRBV5-1 to TRBJ2-5, with 14 bases fitting TRBD2. The germline V gene has CDR1 SGHRS and CDR2 YFSETQ. The ends lost 4 bases at V and 4 bases at J; junction bases unmatched: 6. This CDR3 is built from 16 residues. CDR3 nucleotide sequence: TGCGCCAGCAGCCCCGGGACTAGCGGGAGCACAGAGACCCAGTACTTC. It translates to CASSPGTSGSTETQYF.

The chain combines TRBV5-5 with TRBJ1-1; D call uncertain. Germline assignment: CDR1 SGHKS and CDR2 YYEKEE (reference sequence). This CDR3 is built from 13 residues. The V and J ends lost 2 bases and 4 bases respectively, with 9 bases between them. The CDR3 nucleotides are TGTGCCAGCAGCTTATTACTGAGCACTGAAGCTTTCTTT. It translates to CASSLLLSTEAFF.

The chain employs TRBV28 and TRBJ2-1, with 9 bases matching TRBD1. The CDR3 runs to 15 residues. J gave up 6 bases and V 2 bases, and 5 bases lay outside the gene matches. The germline V gene encodes CDR1 MDHEN and CDR2 SYDVKM. This chain's CDR3 is CASSLVGQGFNEQFF. The CDR3 DNA follows: TGTGCCAGCAGTTTAGTAGGACAGGGGTTCAATGAGCAGTTCTTC.

The chain is built from TRBV6-9 and TRBJ2-7; TRBD2 aligns across 9 bases. The V segment lost 0 bases and the J segment 3 bases; nucleotides outside the gene matches: 3. Germline-derived CDR1 and CDR2 are MNHGY and SVAAGI. This CDR3 has 15 amino acids. DNA for the CDR3: TGTGCCAGCAGTTATTCGCCTAGCGGGAACTACGAGCAGTACTTC. Translation: CASSYSPSGNYEQYF.

The chain couples TRBV5-4 to TRBJ2-1, with 8 bases that match TRBD2. The CDR3 consists of 16 residues. The V segment lost 3 bases and the J segment 3 bases; nucleotides outside the gene matches: 8. The V gene's germline CDR1 is SGHNT and CDR2 YYREEE (reference sequence). The CDR3 region is CASSSLRTSGYNEQFF. Here the CDR3 DNA reads TGTGCCAGCAGCTCCCTTAGAACTAGCGGCTACAATGAGCAGTTCTTC.

This clone has only one observation. At one boundary the junction diverges from the germline segment, which might be a read error. The V gene is TRBV10-2, the J gene TRBJ1-4; no clear D. CDR3 size: 14 residues. Germline CDR1 reads WSHSY; CDR2 reads SAAADI. The CDR3 DNA is TGCGCCAGAAGTGAACGGACGGCTAATGAAAAACTGTTTTTT. Its protein product is CARSERTANEKLFF.

The chain joins TRBV6-6 to TRBJ1-2; no reliable D call. CDR3 length: 13 residues. The germline V gene encodes CDR1 MNHNY and CDR2 SVGAGI (reference sequence). V was cut by 0 bases and J by 0 bases, with 2 bases left in between. CDR3 sequence: CASSYSSNYGYTF. DNA of the CDR3: TGTGCCAGCAGTTACTCATCTAACTATGGCTACACCTTC.

This clone was picked up a small number of times. This chain's CDR3 is CASTLKGPYEQYF. The CDR3 DNA follows: TGTGCCAGCACCCTAAAGGGTCCCTACGAGCAGTACTTC. The chain links TRBV28 to TRBJ2-7, with D unresolved. The V and J ends lost 7 bases and 2 bases respectively, with 12 bases between them. Germline V gene lookup returns CDR1 MDHEN and CDR2 SYDVKM. The CDR3 totals 13 residues. The complete variable domain, with remaining parts taken from reference TRBV28 and TRBJ2-7, reads DVKVTQSSRYLVKRTGEKVFLECVQDMDHENMFWYRQDPGLGLRLIYFSYDVKMKEKGDIPEGYSVSREKKERFSLILESASTNQTSMYLCASTLKGPYEQYFGPGTRLTVT.

The chain carries TRBV27 and TRBJ2-5; TRBD2 agrees at 14 bases. V shed 4 bases, J shed 3 bases, and the junction held 10 bases outside the gene matches. Germline V gives CDR1 MNHEY, CDR2 SMNVEV (reference sequence). This CDR3 contains 18 residues. This chain's CDR3 is CASSSAGTSGRGEETQYF. The CDR3, as DNA: TGTGCCAGCAGTTCCGCCGGGACTAGCGGGAGAGGAGAAGAGACCCAGTACTTC.

This clone was picked up a small number of times. This rearrangement joins TRBV28 to TRBJ2-2; no clear D gene. The germline gives CDR1 MDHEN, CDR2 SYDVKM. This CDR3 is 13 amino acids long. Trimming removed 8 bases at V and 0 bases at J, with 7 bases between. This CDR3 reads CASPTPNTGELFF. Written as DNA, the CDR3 is TGTGCCAGCCCTACACCGAACACCGGGGAGCTGTTTTTT.

This chain joins TRBV5-1 and TRBJ2-3; tentatively, D is TRBD1 (6 bases). Per germline, CDR1 SGHRS and CDR2 YFSETQ. Trimming stripped 4 bases from V and 5 bases from J, with 17 bases between. There are 15 residues in the CDR3. The CDR3 here is CASSPPDSVRDTQYF. In DNA, the CDR3 is TGCGCCAGCAGCCCCCCGGACAGTGTAAGAGATACGCAGTATTTT. The full variable domain, completed using reference TRBV5-1 and TRBJ2-3, is KAGVTQTPRYLIKTRGQQVTLSCSPISGHRSVSWYQQTPGQGLQFLFEYFSETQRNKGNFPGRFSGRQFSNSRSEMNVSTLELGDSALYLCASSPPDSVRDTQYFGPGTRLTVL.